This section outlines one T cell receptor (beta chain) sequence together with its context. These data are taken from a study of blood T cell repertoires in COVID-19. Study at large: Nucleic acid was either cDNA or gDNA, and it came from T cells, B-cell-depleted T cells, or PBMCs.

As originally analysed: Amplification with reference gene primers provided the estimates of nucleated cell counts. Only in-frame clones appear in the TCRdb table, and some are missing; sequencing was by immunoSEQ multiplex PCR. V, J and clone size derive from that table, while D and trimming were established from the DNA sequence. In the table there are 130,000 to 150,000 clones, 80% to 90% of which are singletons. This CDR3 contains 13 residues. CDR1 is SGHDN and CDR2 is FVKESK in the germline V gene. The V and J ends lost 5 bases and 2 bases respectively, with 8 bases between them. The clonotype was recovered from a human donor with acute or convalescent COVID-19. The donor label of this sample is uncertain. Sequenced input: peripheral blood. J is TRBJ2-3 and V is TRBV14; D might be TRBD2 (5 bases). CDR3 nucleotides: TGTGCCAGCAGCTACGGGAACACAGATACGCAGTATTTT. This sequence encodes CASSYGNTDTQYF.